This passage covers 30 T cell receptor beta chains from one sample sequenced in a study of post-analysis software for immune sequencing data. Notes on the study in general: In patients, TRBV5-6, TRBV5-1 and TRBV20-1 belonged to five TRBV segments found more frequently than in controls.

cDNA libraries for TCR beta contained unique molecular identifiers. One entry per CDR3 protein results from TCRdb running MiXCR on the PCR reads. The table includes about 460,000 distinct CDR3 sequences, around 40% detected once. Which antigens these TCRs recognize remains unknown. The specimen sequenced was blood. All receptors derive from a girl aged 10-17 years with multiple sclerosis.

The chain combines TRBV9 with TRBJ2-3, with 7 bases aligning to TRBD2. CDR1 and CDR2 from the germline V gene are SGDLS and YYNGEE. V dropped 5 bases and J dropped 4; count of bases not matched to a gene: 1. The CDR3 covers 12 residues. The CDR3 bases are TGTGCCAGCAGTGGGGGGGCAGATACGCAGTATTTT. This encodes CASSGGADTQYF. Filled out from reference TRBV9 and TRBJ2-3, the complete variable domain reads DSGVTQTPKHLITATGQRVTLRCSPRSGDLSVYWYQQSLDQGLQFLIQYYNGEERAKGNILERFSAQQFPDLHSELNLSSLELGDSALYFCASSGGADTQYFGPGTRLTVL.

The V and J genes are TRBV11-1 and TRBJ2-1, with D perhaps matching TRBD1 or TRBD2 (5 bases each). The germline V gene has CDR1 SGHAT and CDR2 FQDESV (reference sequence). Trimming took 5 bases from V and 8 from J, leaving 19 bases between them. CDR3 length: 15 residues. CDR3 bases: TGTGCCAGCAGCCCGAGACAGCGGTTCGGGGATGAGCAGTTCTTC. Protein sequence: CASSPRQRFGDEQFF.

The rearrangement links TRBV28 to TRBJ2-1; D is undetermined. Trimming pared 6 bases from V and 8 bases from J, leaving 14 bases between. CDR1 and CDR2 from the germline V gene are MDHEN and SYDVKM. The CDR3 loop spans 13 amino acids. CDR3 bases: TGTGCCAGCAGCTACCCTGGCTCTGATGAGCAGTTCTTC. Amino acid sequence: CASSYPGSDEQFF.

This clonotype was counted a few times. The J gene is TRBJ2-5, the V gene TRBV5-1; 9 bases align to TRBD2. V shed 5 bases, J shed 0 bases, and the junction held 8 bases outside the gene matches. CDR1 and CDR2 from the germline V gene are SGHRS and YFSETQ. This CDR3 has 16 residues. The CDR3 protein is CASRKASGMYQETQYF. DNA for the CDR3: TGCGCCAGCAGGAAGGCTAGCGGGATGTACCAAGAGACCCAGTACTTC. Full variable domain (rest looked up from reference TRBV5-1 and TRBJ2-5): KAGVTQTPRYLIKTRGQQVTLSCSPISGHRSVSWYQQTPGQGLQFLFEYFSETQRNKGNFPGRFSGRQFSNSRSEMNVSTLELGDSALYLCASRKASGMYQETQYFGPGTRLLVL.

This clonotype has more than one count but fewer than ten. The V and J genes are TRBV10-3 and TRBJ1-5; D unclear. The CDR3 length is 15 residues. Trimming removed 3 bases at V and 5 bases at J, with 14 bases between. Looked up from germline, CDR1 is ENHRY and CDR2 is SYGVKD. The CDR3 DNA follows: TGTGCCATCAGTGAACTTATTGGGGAAGATCAGCCCCAGCATTTT. As protein: CAISELIGEDQPQHF.

This clonotype was detected once. Its ends do not fully match the called genes, so a read error is possible. This chain links TRBV4-2 with TRBJ2-1, with TRBD2 identical over 13 bases. This CDR3 has 14 amino acids. The V gene's germline CDR1 is LGHNA and CDR2 YNFKEQ. For the CDR3, the DNA is TGTGCCAGCGGCCAAGGACTAGCGGGAGATGAGCAGTTCTTC. This codes for CASGQGLAGDEQFF.

This chain links TRBV7-8 with TRBJ1-2; D not resolved. From germline, CDR1 is SGHVS and CDR2 FQNEAQ. The V end was cut by 1 base, the J end by 6 bases, with 15 bases between. This CDR3 contains 15 residues. CDR3 nucleotide sequence: TGTGCCAGCAGCTTAGGGGGTGGGAGGACGAATGGCTACACCTTC. Protein sequence: CASSLGGGRTNGYTF.

Only a few counts were recorded for this clonotype. The chain recombines TRBV7-9 with TRBJ2-1, with 10 bases matching TRBD2. The CDR3 spans 19 residues. V lost 7 bases, J lost 2 bases, and 17 bases stayed unmatched. Germline CDR1 reads SEHNR; CDR2 reads FQNEAQ (reference sequence). This chain's CDR3 is CASKPRLAGVNRTYNEQFF. CDR3 nucleotides: TGTGCCAGCAAGCCCAGGCTAGCGGGAGTAAATAGGACCTACAATGAGCAGTTCTTC.

The V and J genes are TRBV28 and TRBJ2-3; D gene uncertain. CDR1 and CDR2 (germline): MDHEN, SYDVKM. V lost 6 bases, J lost 0 bases, and 10 bases lay in between. This CDR3 comprises 14 residues. As DNA, the CDR3 is TGTGCCAGCAGCCGCGAGGAAAGCACAGATACGCAGTATTTT. It codes for CASSREESTDTQYF.

For this clonotype: A read error may produce the germline difference seen at one junction end. This chain links TRBV5-1 with TRBJ2-1, with D possibly TRBD1 on 5 matching bases. The germline V gene encodes CDR1 SGHRS and CDR2 YFSETQ. This CDR3 spans 15 amino acids. DNA for the CDR3: TGCGCCGGCAGCTTGCATTCGGACACCCACAATGAGCAGTTCTTC. Protein: CAGSLHSDTHNEQFF.

The table lists this clonotype with a few counts. The chain joins TRBV12-3 or TRBV12-4 to TRBJ1-2, with D possibly being TRBD1 (5 bases). This CDR3 is built from 12 residues. V was cut by 3 bases and J by 8 bases, with 10 bases left in between. CDR3 DNA: TGTGCCAGCAGTTTGCAGGGAGAGGGCTACACCTTC. It yields the protein CASSLQGEGYTF.

With respect to this clonotype: A much larger clonotype is one base distant, so this may be a read error. The chain is built from TRBV29-1 and TRBJ2-7, with no clear D. V was cut by 6 bases and J by 2 bases, with 14 bases left in between. The CDR3 is 13 amino acids. The germline gives CDR1 SQVTM, CDR2 ANQGSEA. DNA of the CDR3: TGCAGCGTCGGACCTGGGCTGCCCTACGAGCAGTACTTC. Residues: CSVGPGLPYEQYF.

The chain has TRBV12-3 or TRBV12-4 and TRBJ1-1; 12 bases line up with TRBD1. This CDR3 is built from 13 residues. Germline trimming cut 5 bases from V and 12 bases from J; bases unmatched to any gene: 7. DNA of the CDR3: TGTGCCAGCAGTCCAGGGACAGGGGGCTTAACTTTCTTT. Translation gives CASSPGTGGLTFF.

This clonotype was counted a single time. V usage is TRBV6-5 and J usage is TRBJ2-3; TRBD2 might be the D (6 bases). The V gene lost 6 bases and the J gene lost 10 bases, with 14 bases spanning the gap. The CDR3 contains 12 residues. Germline values: CDR1 MNHEY, CDR2 SVGAGI. The CDR3 sequence is CASSPSAGPQYF. CDR3 DNA sequence: TGTGCCAGCAGCCCTAGCGCCGGTCCGCAGTATTTT.

In this sample, this clonotype turned up a few times. This chain uses TRBV25-1 with TRBJ2-7, with D possibly being TRBD1 (5 bases). The CDR3 runs to 13 residues. Trimming left V 4 bases short and J 6 bases short, with 13 bases between. Germline lookup yields CDR1 MGHDK and CDR2 SYGVNS. Here the CDR3 reads CASSVQERSEQYF. CDR3 bases: TGTGCCAGCAGTGTACAGGAGAGAAGCGAGCAGTACTTC.

This clonotype was seen a handful of times. The chain carries TRBV6-1 and TRBJ2-1, with D unresolved. V shed 2 bases and J shed 2 bases, with 7 bases lying between them. The CDR3 is 14 amino acids. Germline CDR1 reads MNHNS; CDR2 reads SASEGT. The CDR3 protein is CASSERSTYNEQFF. In DNA form, the CDR3 reads TGTGCCAGCAGTGAAAGGAGTACCTACAATGAGCAGTTCTTC.

This clonotype was recorded many times. This chain links TRBV11-2 with TRBJ2-1, with 10 bases fitting TRBD2. V gave up 1 base and J gave up 6 bases; unmatched junction bases: 6. Germline-derived CDR1 and CDR2 are SGHAT and FQNNGV. The CDR3 runs 16 residues. The CDR3 protein is CASSLVVLAGTNEQFF. DNA for the CDR3: TGTGCCAGCAGCTTAGTAGTACTAGCGGGAACCAATGAGCAGTTCTTC.

Only a few counts were recorded for this clonotype. The chain combines TRBV12-3 or TRBV12-4 with TRBJ2-7; weak D call: TRBD1 (6 bases). The CDR3 has 13 residues. V was trimmed by 4 bases and J by 7 bases, leaving 14 bases between them. CDR3 in DNA: TGTGCCAGCAGTTATACAGGGTGGGGGGAGCAGTACTTC. It specifies CASSYTGWGEQYF.

This chain links TRBV4-1 with TRBJ1-2; D is unclear. The CDR3 has 14 amino acids. Germline CDR1 reads MGHRA; CDR2 reads YSYEKL. V was clipped by 1 base and J by 4 bases, with 10 bases between them. For the CDR3, the DNA is TGCGCCAGCAGCCAAGCTGGGGTGGGCTATGGCTACACCTTC. As protein: CASSQAGVGYGYTF.

This clonotype has only a few counts. The chain is built from TRBV25-1 and TRBJ2-1; a possible D gene is TRBD2 (6 bases). Trimming shortened V by 7 bases and J by 0 bases, and 13 bases separated the two germline ends. The CDR3 consists of 15 residues. The germline V gene has CDR1 MGHDK and CDR2 SYGVNS. CDR3 region: CASITSSASYNEQFF. DNA for the CDR3: TGTGCCAGCATCACCTCTAGCGCCTCCTACAATGAGCAGTTCTTC.

This sequence joins TRBV6-6 and TRBJ2-5; TRBD1 agrees at 12 bases. The CDR3 covers 16 residues. V was pared by 9 bases and J by 5 bases, with 13 bases of the junction left unmatched. Per germline, CDR1 MNHNY and CDR2 SVGAGI (reference sequence). CDR3 protein: CASVAPGQGAGETQYF. The CDR3 DNA is TGTGCCAGTGTCGCTCCGGGACAGGGGGCGGGGGAGACCCAGTACTTC.

This chain joins TRBV29-1 and TRBJ2-5; D remains ambiguous. Near its end, the DNA agrees better with TRBJ2-7, so the J call may be wrong. Germline V CDR1 and CDR2: SQVTM, ANQGSEA. The CDR3 loop spans 13 amino acids. The CDR3 protein is CSAVTGSYYEQYF. The CDR3 nucleotides are TGCAGCGCTGTGACCGGTTCCTACTACGAGCAGTACTTC.

The genes are TRBV11-2 and TRBJ2-3; D gene unclear. The V gene's germline CDR1 is SGHAT and CDR2 FQNNGV. V lost 2 bases and J 6 bases, leaving 6 bases between the germline ends. The CDR3 extends over 12 amino acids. The chain's CDR3 is CASSLRWDTQYF. In DNA, the CDR3 is TGTGCCAGCAGCTTAAGGTGGGATACGCAGTATTTT.

On this clonotype: One end of the junction does not line up with germline, which may come from a read error. The chain couples TRBV7-8 to TRBJ2-5; TRBD2 matches at 7 bases. The CDR3 length is 16 residues. Germline CDR1 SGHVS, CDR2 FQNEAQ. DNA of the CDR3: TGTGCCGGCAGCTTAGGTTTGCTAGCGGACCAAGAGACCCAGTACTTC. As protein: CAGSLGLLADQETQYF.

The gene calls are TRBV29-1 and TRBJ2-1; 11 bases are a match to TRBD2. Germline-derived CDR1 and CDR2 are SQVTM and ANQGSEA. The CDR3 has 16 amino acids. Losses at the gene ends were 1 base for V and 4 bases for J; bases not matched to a gene: 6. The CDR3 DNA is TGCAGCGTTGAAGGGCCCGGGACTAGCGGATACAATGAGCAGTTCTTC. It encodes CSVEGPGTSGYNEQFF.

The chain employs TRBV4-1 and TRBJ2-1; 7 positions match TRBD1. This CDR3 contains 16 residues. The V gene's germline CDR1 is MGHRA and CDR2 YSYEKL. V was pared by 0 bases and J by 2 bases, with 4 bases of the junction left unmatched. The CDR3 sequence is CASSQDYGTAYNEQFF. The CDR3 DNA is TGCGCCAGCAGCCAAGATTACGGGACAGCCTACAATGAGCAGTTCTTC.

The V call is TRBV12-3 or TRBV12-4, the J call TRBJ2-7, with TRBD2 matching over 8 bases. Gene TRBJ2-5 matches the end of the DNA better, so the J call may be wrong. The CDR3 is made up of 14 amino acids. CDR3 nucleotide sequence: TGTGCCAGCAGTGGACTAGCAGCGATTGGGACCCAGTACTTC. Its translation is CASSGLAAIGTQYF.

V and J are TRBV4-2 and TRBJ1-2; the D gene is possibly TRBD1 (5 bases). V gave up 0 bases and J gave up 3 bases, with 14 bases separating them. CDR3 length: 16 residues. Germline V lookup: CDR1 LGHNA, CDR2 YNFKEQ. The CDR3 region is CASSQEYRGGDYGYTF. CDR3 in DNA: TGTGCCAGCAGCCAAGAATATCGGGGAGGGGACTATGGCTACACCTTC.

This clonotype was seen more than once but under ten times. This rearrangement joins TRBV20-1 to TRBJ2-4, with 10 bases matching TRBD2. This CDR3 spans 16 amino acids. Germline CDR1 DFQATT, CDR2 SNEGSKA (reference sequence). J gave up 8 bases and V 2 bases, and 12 bases lay outside the gene matches. The CDR3 protein is CSARPETSGFEDIQYF. Written as DNA, the CDR3 is TGCAGTGCTAGACCTGAGACTAGCGGGTTCGAGGACATTCAGTACTTC.

The chain links TRBV29-1 to TRBJ2-7; 9 bases fit TRBD1. V was pared by 7 bases and J by 2 bases, with 9 bases of the junction left unmatched. This CDR3 contains 14 residues. The germline V gene has CDR1 SQVTM and CDR2 ANQGSEA. CDR3 sequence reads: CSAKPGQGPYEQYF. The DNA of the CDR3 is TGCAGCGCAAAACCGGGACAGGGTCCCTACGAGCAGTACTTC.